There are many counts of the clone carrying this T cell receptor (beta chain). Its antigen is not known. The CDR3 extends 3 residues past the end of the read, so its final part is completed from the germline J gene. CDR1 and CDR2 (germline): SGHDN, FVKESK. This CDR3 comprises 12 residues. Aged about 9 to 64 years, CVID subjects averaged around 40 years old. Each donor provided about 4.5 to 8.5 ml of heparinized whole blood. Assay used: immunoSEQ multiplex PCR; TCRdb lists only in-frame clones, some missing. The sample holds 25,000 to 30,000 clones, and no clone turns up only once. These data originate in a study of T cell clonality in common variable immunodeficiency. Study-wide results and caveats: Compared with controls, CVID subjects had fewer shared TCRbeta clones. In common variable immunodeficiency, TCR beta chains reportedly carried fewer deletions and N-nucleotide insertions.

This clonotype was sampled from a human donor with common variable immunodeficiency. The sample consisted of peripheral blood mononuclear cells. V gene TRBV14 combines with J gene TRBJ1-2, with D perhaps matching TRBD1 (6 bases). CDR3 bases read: TGTGCCAGCAGCCTATGGGGGGGCGGC. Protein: CASSLWGGG. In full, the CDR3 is CASSLWGGGYTF.